The 6 T cell receptor beta chains in this list originate from one sample, sequenced in a study of T cell changes during pregnancy in multiple sclerosis. TCRdb keeps only in-frame clones here, not all; method: immunoSEQ multiplex PCR. The sample has approximately 57,000 clones; 91% are singletons. The source was peripheral blood, collected after pregnancy. The receptors come from a female donor in good health, enrolled as a control in a pregnancy study.

The V gene is TRBV19, the J gene TRBJ1-2, with D perhaps TRBD1 (5 bases). CDR3 length: 13 residues. Trimming removed 6 bases at V and 5 bases at J, with 13 bases between. From germline, CDR1 is LNHDA and CDR2 SQIVND (reference sequence). Here the CDR3 DNA reads TGTGCCAGTAGCCGCGGCGGGGCGTATGGCTACACCTTC. This encodes CASSRGGAYGYTF.

The V and J genes are TRBV2 and TRBJ2-7; 9 bases agree with TRBD2. The germline V gene encodes CDR1 SNHLY and CDR2 FYNNEI. This CDR3 spans 15 amino acids. J lost 5 bases, V lost 3 bases, and 8 bases had no gene match. The CDR3 DNA reads as TGTGCCAGCAGTGAGATAGCGGGAGCGGACGACGAGCAGTACTTC. It yields the protein CASSEIAGADDEQYF.

The CDR3: CASSTHDRDLYGTDTQYF. The CDR3 DNA reads TGCGCCAGCAGCACCCATGACAGGGACCTGTATGGAACAGATACGCAGTATTTT. V usage is TRBV5-1 and J usage is TRBJ2-3; TRBD1 agrees at 7 bases. V dropped 4 bases and J dropped 3; count of bases not matched to a gene: 17. The CDR3 has 18 amino acids. Looked up from germline, CDR1 is SGHRS and CDR2 is YFSETQ.

A single count supports this clone. The CDR3 coding sequence is TGCGCCAGCAGCCCGGGACTCGATGCGAGGGCGCAGTATTTT. It is translated as CASSPGLDARAQYF. The gene calls are TRBV4-3 and TRBJ2-3; D possibly corresponds to TRBD2 (6 bases). The CDR3 is 14 amino acids. The germline V gene has CDR1 LGHNA and CDR2 YSLEER. The ends were cut back, 4 bases at V and 10 bases at J, with 18 bases in the middle.

This chain uses TRBV2 with TRBJ2-1; D is possibly TRBD2 (6 bases). CDR3 length equals 13 residues. V was trimmed by 3 bases and J by 9 bases, leaving 12 bases between them. Germline V gene data show CDR1 as SNHLY and CDR2 as FYNNEI. The CDR3 DNA is TGTGCCAGCAGTGAGTTGGAGGGAGGTGAGCAGTTCTTC. Amino acids: CASSELEGGEQFF. Full variable domain (missing parts from reference TRBV2 and TRBJ2-1): EPEVTQTPSHQVTQMGQEVILRCVPISNHLYFYWYRQILGQKVEFLVSFYNNEISEKSEIFDDQFSVERPDGSNFTLKIRSTKLEDSAMYFCASSELEGGEQFFGPGTRLTVL.

The V gene is TRBV7-9, the J gene TRBJ2-1; possibly TRBD1 for D (6 bases). V was cut by 3 bases and J by 3 bases, with 9 bases left in between. The CDR3 loop spans 14 amino acids. The germline CDR1 and CDR2 sequences are SEHNR and FQNEAQ (reference sequence). The DNA for the CDR3 is TGTGCCAGCAGCTTCGGGGACAACTACAATGAGCAGTTCTTC. Translation: CASSFGDNYNEQFF.